The clone carrying this T cell receptor beta chain was recorded once. The antigen is unknown. This entry is derived from a study of CD8 T cells in Susac syndrome. General observations from the study: In TEMRA cells and active patients, CD8+ clonal expansion in Susac reached its peak.

Random hexamers served to reverse transcribe roughly 0.45 to 1 ug RNA. TCRdb independently ran MiXCR on the immunoSEQ multiplex PCR reads; one entry per CDR3 protein. The sample shows around 81,000 distinct CDR3 sequences, approximately 95% of them seen only once. TEMRA cells were enriched by FACS, and CD4+ and CD8+ T cells were negatively isolated. This TCR was sampled from a human donor with Susac syndrome. Sequencing was performed on CD8+ T cells from PBMCs.

CDR3 sequence reads: CASSRGQTYSYEQYF. Here the CDR3 DNA reads TGTGCCAGCAGCAGAGGACAGACCTACTCCTACGAGCAGTACTTC. The chain is built from TRBV7-2 and TRBJ2-7; the D gene is possibly TRBD1 (6 bases). Trimming removed 5 bases from V and 0 bases from J, with 14 bases in between. Germline CDR1 SGHTA, CDR2 FQGNSA. This CDR3 spans 15 amino acids. The full variable domain, completed using reference TRBV7-2 and TRBJ2-7, is GAGVSQSPSNKVTEKGKDVELRCDPISGHTALYWYRQSLGQGLEFLIYFQGNSAPDKSGLPSDRFSAERTGGSVSTLTIQRTQQEDSAVYLCASSRGQTYSYEQYFGPGTRLTVT.